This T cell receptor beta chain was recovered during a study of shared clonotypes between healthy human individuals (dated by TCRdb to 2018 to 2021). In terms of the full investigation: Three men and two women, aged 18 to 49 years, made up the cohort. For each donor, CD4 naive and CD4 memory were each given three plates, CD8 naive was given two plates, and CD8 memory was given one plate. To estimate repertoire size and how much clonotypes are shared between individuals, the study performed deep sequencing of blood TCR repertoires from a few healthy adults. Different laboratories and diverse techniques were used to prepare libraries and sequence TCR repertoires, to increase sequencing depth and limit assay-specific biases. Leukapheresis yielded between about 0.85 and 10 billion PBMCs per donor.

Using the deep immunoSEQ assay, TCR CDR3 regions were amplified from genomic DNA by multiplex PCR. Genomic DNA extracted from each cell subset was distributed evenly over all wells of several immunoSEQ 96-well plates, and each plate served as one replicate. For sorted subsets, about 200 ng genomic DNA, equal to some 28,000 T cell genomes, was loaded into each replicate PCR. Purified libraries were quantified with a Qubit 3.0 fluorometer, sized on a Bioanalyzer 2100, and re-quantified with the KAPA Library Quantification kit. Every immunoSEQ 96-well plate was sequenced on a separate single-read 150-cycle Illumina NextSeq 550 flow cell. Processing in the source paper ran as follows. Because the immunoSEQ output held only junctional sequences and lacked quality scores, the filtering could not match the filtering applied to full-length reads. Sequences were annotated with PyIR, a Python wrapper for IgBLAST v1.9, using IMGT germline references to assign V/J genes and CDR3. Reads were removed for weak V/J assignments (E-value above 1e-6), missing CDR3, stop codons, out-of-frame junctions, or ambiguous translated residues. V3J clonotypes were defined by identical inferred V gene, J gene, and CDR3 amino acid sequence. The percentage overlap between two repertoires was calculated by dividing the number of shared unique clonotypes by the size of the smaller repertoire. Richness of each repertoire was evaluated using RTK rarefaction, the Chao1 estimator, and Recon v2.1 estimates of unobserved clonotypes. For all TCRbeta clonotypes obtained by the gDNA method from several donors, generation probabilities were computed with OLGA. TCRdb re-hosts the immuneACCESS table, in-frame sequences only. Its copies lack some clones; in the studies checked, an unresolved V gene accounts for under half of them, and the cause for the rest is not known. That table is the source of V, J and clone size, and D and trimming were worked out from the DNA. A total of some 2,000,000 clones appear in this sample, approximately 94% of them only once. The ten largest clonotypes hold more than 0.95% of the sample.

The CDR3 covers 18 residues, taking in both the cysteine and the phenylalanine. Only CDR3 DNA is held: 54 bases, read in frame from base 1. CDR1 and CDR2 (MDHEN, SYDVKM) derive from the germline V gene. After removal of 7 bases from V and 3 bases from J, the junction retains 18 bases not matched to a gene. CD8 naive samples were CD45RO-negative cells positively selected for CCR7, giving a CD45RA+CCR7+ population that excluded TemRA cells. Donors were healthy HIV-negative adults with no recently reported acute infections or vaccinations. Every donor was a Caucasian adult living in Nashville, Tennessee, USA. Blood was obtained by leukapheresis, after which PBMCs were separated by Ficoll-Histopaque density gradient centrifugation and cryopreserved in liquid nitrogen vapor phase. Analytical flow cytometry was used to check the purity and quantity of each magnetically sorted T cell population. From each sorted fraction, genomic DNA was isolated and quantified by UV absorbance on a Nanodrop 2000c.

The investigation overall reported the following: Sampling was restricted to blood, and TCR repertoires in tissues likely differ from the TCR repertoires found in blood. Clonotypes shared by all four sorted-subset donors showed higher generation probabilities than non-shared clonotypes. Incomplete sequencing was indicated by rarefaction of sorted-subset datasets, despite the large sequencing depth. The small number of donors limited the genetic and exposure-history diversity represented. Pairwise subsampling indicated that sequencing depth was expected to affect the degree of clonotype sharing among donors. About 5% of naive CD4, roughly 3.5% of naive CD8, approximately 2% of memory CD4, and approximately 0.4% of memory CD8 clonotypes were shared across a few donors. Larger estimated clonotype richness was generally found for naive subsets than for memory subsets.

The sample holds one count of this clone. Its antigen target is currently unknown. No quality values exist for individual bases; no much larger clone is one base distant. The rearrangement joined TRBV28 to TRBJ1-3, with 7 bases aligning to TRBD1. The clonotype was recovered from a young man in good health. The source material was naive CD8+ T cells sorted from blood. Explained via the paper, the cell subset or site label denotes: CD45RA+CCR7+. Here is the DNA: TGTGCCAGCACCCCCTCATTTTCGGGACAGCCGTTTGGAAACACCATATATTTT. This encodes CASTPSFSGQPFGNTIYF.